This T cell receptor (beta chain) was sequenced in a study of cytotoxic CD8 clonotypes in ibrutinib-treated CLL. Overall study context: The patient breakdown showed under 12 relapsed/refractory and around 16 treatment-naive cases, with some 17 IGHV unmutated. Overall, approximately 25 responses were partial and 2 complete; following median about 69 months, about 15 patients stayed remitted and approximately 12 progressed.

TCR beta library input comprised approximately 1.9 micrograms of genomic DNA from cryopreserved PBMCs. Depths of 1 in 200,000 to 1 in 1 million T cells were the sequencing target. Assay used: immunoSEQ multiplex PCR; TCRdb lists only in-frame clones, some missing. The table shows about 140,000 clones, with around 81% occurring only once. Trimming at V came to 3 bases and at J to 6 bases, leaving 7 bases not matched to a gene. CDR1 is MNHEY and CDR2 is SMNVEV in the germline V gene (reference sequence). The CDR3 has 16 amino acids. This sample comprised PBMCs, obtained after 36 months of ibrutinib treatment. The receptor's source is a human donor with chronic lymphocytic leukemia. This sequence joins TRBV27 and TRBJ2-3; the match to TRBD2 covers 12 bases. The CDR3 is CASSFSSGGAGDTQYF. CDR3 sequence (DNA): TGTGCCAGCAGTTTCTCTAGCGGGGGGGCCGGGGATACGCAGTATTTT.